This TCR beta chain appears in the sequencing data of a study of T cell repertoires in cytomegalovirus infection. Study overall: CMV infection and matching HLA type were both indicated by public TCR beta signatures.

Trimming pared 5 bases from V and 4 bases from J, leaving 16 bases between. Germline V gives CDR1 SGHRS, CDR2 YFSETQ. The length of the CDR3 is 15 residues. For this clonotype: Its specificity is unknown.

TCRdb processed the reads anew with MiXCR; each CDR3 protein has one entry. Of around 360,000 distinct CDR3 sequences listed, about 35% are singletons. Broader study findings: Carriers of CMV and the relevant HLA type were discriminated by public TCR beta frequency. HLA-C-restricted TCR beta clonotypes specific for CMV led the ex vivo response.

The sample was cultured PBMCs, taken from culture after CMV antigen stimulation. The TCR was taken from a human donor in good health (CMV status not recorded). Some clones in this sample may be carry-over from other donors' samples. The rearrangement uses TRBV5-1 and TRBJ1-5; D call uncertain. DNA of the CDR3: TGCGCCAGCAGGGTTTGGCCGGGAGAGAATCAGCCCCAGCATTTT. This translates into CASRVWPGENQPQHF.